Shown below are 18 T cell receptor beta chains from a single sample sequenced in a study of PD-1 blockade in classical Hodgkin lymphoma. Noted time point: cycle 4 day 1 (C4D1), after six to seven weeks of nivolumab. Every patient had relapsed following autologous stem cell transplantation, and cohorts differed in brentuximab vedotin exposure. Using immunoSEQ multiplex PCR, the repertoire was profiled, and TCRdb retains in-frame clones only, with some absent. The profile shows around 4,600 clones, 67% of them singletons. Sequenced here: peripheral blood mononuclear cells (PBMCs), sampled before the fourth cycle of nivolumab. These receptors originate from a human donor with classical Hodgkin lymphoma.

This rearrangement joins TRBV6-5 to TRBJ2-5; D is undetermined. The CDR3 is made up of 13 amino acids. Trimming stripped 6 bases from V and 3 bases from J, with 11 bases between. Germline CDR1 and CDR2: MNHEY and SVGAGI. The CDR3 bases are TGTGCCAGCAGACGAACAGTGAAAGAGACCCAGTACTTC. This gives the protein CASRRTVKETQYF.

This sequence joins TRBV19 and TRBJ2-7; TRBD2 agrees at 10 bases. The V gene end was trimmed by 10 bases and the J gene end by 4 bases; junction bases not matched to a gene: 10. The CDR3 runs to 14 residues. From germline, CDR1 is LNHDA and CDR2 SQIVND (reference sequence). CDR3 sequence reads: CATQSGTSAYEQYF. The DNA for the CDR3 is TGTGCCACCCAATCCGGGACTAGCGCATACGAGCAGTACTTC.

This chain joins TRBV19 and TRBJ1-3; possibly TRBD1 for D (5 bases). The germline V gene has CDR1 LNHDA and CDR2 SQIVND (reference sequence). Trimming left V 3 bases short and J 2 bases short, with 11 bases between. This CDR3 is 15 amino acids long. Here the CDR3 reads CASSMGTGAGNTIYF. The CDR3 DNA reads as TGTGCCAGTAGTATGGGGACGGGGGCTGGAAACACCATATATTTT.

The table lists this clone with a few counts. The chain recombines TRBV5-4 with TRBJ2-5, with 13 bases lining up with TRBD2. This CDR3 has 15 amino acids. CDR1 and CDR2 from the germline V gene are SGHNT and YYREEE (reference sequence). J gave up 2 bases and V 4 bases, and 2 bases lay outside the gene matches. CDR3 loop: CASSGTSGVQETQYF. The CDR3, as DNA: TGTGCCAGCAGCGGGACTAGCGGGGTACAAGAGACCCAGTACTTC. The complete variable domain, with remaining parts taken from reference TRBV5-4 and TRBJ2-5, reads ETGVTQSPTHLIKTRGQQVTLRCSSQSGHNTVSWYQQALGQGPQFIFQYYREEENGRGNFPPRFSGLQFPNYSSELNVNALELDDSALYLCASSGTSGVQETQYFGPGTRLLVL.

This clone was seen a handful of times. The chain combines TRBV2 with TRBJ1-1, with TRBD1 matching 9 bases. V was pared by 4 bases and J by 4 bases, with 7 bases of the junction left unmatched. Germline CDR1 SNHLY, CDR2 FYNNEI. The length of the CDR3 is 15 residues. This CDR3 reads CASSAMTGGSTEAFF. The CDR3 DNA reads TGTGCCAGCAGTGCTATGACAGGGGGTAGCACTGAAGCTTTCTTT.

Here the CDR3 reads CASSLSKDRGVDTQYF. The CDR3 DNA follows: TGTGCCAGCAGCCTTTCTAAGGACAGGGGGGTAGATACGCAGTATTTT. V is TRBV11-3 and J is TRBJ2-3; 10 bases agree with TRBD1. This CDR3 comprises 16 residues. CDR1 is SGHNT, CDR2 YENEEA, per germline. The V gene end was trimmed by 5 bases and the J gene end by 5 bases; junction bases not matched to a gene: 10.

The chain recombines TRBV29-1 with TRBJ2-7; D is ambiguous. V lost 6 bases and J 4 bases, leaving 10 bases between the germline ends. The CDR3 spans 11 residues. Germline V CDR1 and CDR2: SQVTM, ANQGSEA. CDR3 sequence (DNA): TGCAGCGTAGAAACGCGGTACGAGCAGTACTTC. Amino acids: CSVETRYEQYF.

This sequence joins TRBV15 and TRBJ1-4; D is uncertain. This CDR3 spans 15 amino acids. CDR1 is LNHNV and CDR2 is YYDKDF in the germline V gene (reference sequence). Trimming removed 0 bases at V and 7 bases at J, with 12 bases between. CDR3 sequence (DNA): TGTGCCACCAGCAGAGATCTTGTAGGCAGTGAAAAACTGTTTTTT. It encodes CATSRDLVGSEKLFF.

V and J are TRBV2 and TRBJ2-7; possible D gene TRBD2, 7 bases. The CDR3 consists of 14 residues. CDR1 and CDR2 from the germline V gene are SNHLY and FYNNEI. V lost 8 bases to trimming and J lost 4 bases, with 18 bases between them. CDR3 protein: CASGGGAIPYEQYF. The DNA of the CDR3 is TGTGCCAGCGGGGGGGGCGCTATACCTTACGAGCAGTACTTC.

The V call is TRBV6-4, the J call TRBJ2-3, with 9 bases aligning to TRBD2. Trimming took 2 bases from V and 0 from J; bases not matched to a gene: 3. Germline-derived CDR1 and CDR2 are MRHNA and SNTAGT. This CDR3 region has 16 residues. DNA for the CDR3: TGTGCCAGCAGTGACGGACTAGCGTCTAGCACAGATACGCAGTATTTT. Protein product: CASSDGLASSTDTQYF.

By frequency in the sample, this clone is medium-sized. DNA of the CDR3: TGTGCCAGCAGTCCGAGGAGGGGTGACACTGAAGCTTTCTTT. It is translated as CASSPRRGDTEAFF. This chain connects TRBV5-5 to TRBJ1-1; D may be TRBD1 (5 bases). V was trimmed by 5 bases and J by 3 bases, leaving 14 bases between them. Germline values: CDR1 SGHKS, CDR2 YYEKEE (reference sequence). CDR3 size: 14 residues.

The J gene is TRBJ2-5, the V gene TRBV5-1; D is perhaps TRBD1 or TRBD2 (5 bases each). Trimming shortened V by 7 bases and J by 4 bases, and 14 bases separated the two germline ends. This CDR3 contains 13 residues. The germline gives CDR1 SGHRS, CDR2 YFSETQ. The CDR3 coding sequence is TGCGCCAGCGGCTCCGGGGCAAGAGAGACCCAGTACTTC. Protein product: CASGSGARETQYF.

This clone came up once. V usage is TRBV19 and J usage is TRBJ1-2; TRBD1 matches at 9 bases. Trimming removed 8 bases from V and 7 bases from J; junction bases left unmatched: 11. CDR1 and CDR2 (germline): LNHDA, SQIVND (reference sequence). This CDR3 has 14 residues. The CDR3 region has the DNA TGTGCCAGTCACAAGGGGACAGGGTTCGGTGGCTACACCTTC. Translated: CASHKGTGFGGYTF.

This chain joins TRBV9 and TRBJ2-1, with TRBD2 matching over 7 bases. CDR1 is SGDLS, CDR2 YYNGEE, per germline. The V and J ends lost 0 bases and 1 base, in that order; junction bases with no gene match: 7. The CDR3 loop spans 17 amino acids. CDR3 residues: CASSVVGGGVSYNEQFF. The CDR3 DNA follows: TGTGCCAGCAGCGTAGTTGGGGGAGGGGTGTCCTACAATGAGCAGTTCTTC.

This clone was seen once. This sequence joins TRBV5-5 and TRBJ1-1; D unresolved. Per germline, CDR1 SGHKS and CDR2 YYEKEE (reference sequence). The CDR3 sequence is 15 residues long. V was shortened by 5 bases and J by 3 bases, with 17 bases between the two germline ends. The CDR3 sequence: CASSYYRGKDTEAFF. CDR3 nucleotides: TGTGCCAGCAGTTACTACCGGGGAAAGGACACTGAAGCTTTCTTT.

This clone was counted only a few times. The chain joins TRBV9 to TRBJ2-6; the D gene is possibly TRBD1 (5 bases). Germline values: CDR1 SGDLS, CDR2 YYNGEE. The CDR3 spans 16 residues. V was pared by 4 bases and J by 4 bases, with 15 bases between. CDR3 loop: CASSSYNRPGANVLTF. As DNA, the CDR3 is TGTGCCAGCAGCTCCTACAACAGGCCCGGGGCCAACGTCCTGACTTTC.

This chain uses TRBV30 with TRBJ2-1; 12 positions agree with TRBD2. The CDR3 has 14 amino acids. V was pared by 0 bases and J by 7 bases, with 1 base of the junction left unmatched. Per the germline V gene, CDR1 is GTSNPN and CDR2 is SVGIG (reference sequence). CDR3 nucleotides: TGTGCCTGGAGTGTAACTAGCGGGAGGAATGAGCAGTTCTTC. Protein: CAWSVTSGRNEQFF.

This clone was counted once. The chain carries TRBV19 and TRBJ2-7; tentatively, D is TRBD1 (5 bases). The CDR3 has 13 residues. The germline CDR1 and CDR2 sequences are LNHDA and SQIVND (reference sequence). Between the trimmed V and J ends, which lost 3 bases and 4 bases, there was a span of 10 bases. The CDR3 loop is CASSIGRAYEQYF. CDR3 DNA sequence: TGTGCCAGTAGTATTGGCAGGGCATACGAGCAGTACTTC.